This T cell receptor (beta chain) was documented in a study of blood T cell repertoires in COVID-19. The CDR3 runs to 12 residues. V lost 4 bases and J lost 7, with 11 bases in between. Germline assignment: CDR1 SGHAT and CDR2 FQNNGV. This table comes from immunoSEQ multiplex PCR, and its TCRdb copy is limited to in-frame clones, with some not included. The sample holds 150,000 to 200,000 clones; 94% are singletons and the top ten take about 0.76%. There are a few counts of this clone. The TCR was taken from a man aged 25 to 45 with COVID-19, enrolled during active disease. The sample taken for sequencing was peripheral blood. The rearrangement joins TRBV11-2 to TRBJ2-7; TRBD2 is a possible D gene (6 bases). The CDR3, as DNA: TGTGCCAGCAGCTCGAAGGCGGGGGAGCAGTACTTC. Its protein product is CASSSKAGEQYF.